The rows below give T cell receptor beta chains drawn from one sample of a study of cytotoxic CD8 clonotypes in ibrutinib-treated CLL. Sequenced by immunoSEQ multiplex PCR; TCRdb stores in-frame clones only, minus some. The sample lists tens of thousands of clones, roughly 80% occurring once. This specimen was PBMCs, taken after 24 months of ibrutinib treatment. These TCRs come from a human donor with chronic lymphocytic leukemia. Each CDR3 is given with its conserved first and last residue. Each record gives: J gene, V gene, clone size, D gene, CDR3 protein. D genes are given only for firm matches. Size is omitted from some rows. Given values are once, few, many or a class for expanded clones.

J gene: TRBJ2-5
V gene: TRBV30
clone size: once
D gene: -
CDR3 protein: CAWSVNPREETQYF

J gene: TRBJ1-5
V gene: TRBV18
clone size: -
D gene: -
CDR3 protein: CASSEGKDQPQHF

J gene: TRBJ1-2
V gene: TRBV7-9
clone size: once
D gene: -
CDR3 protein: CASSLDLRTSRDNYGYTF

J gene: TRBJ2-3
V gene: TRBV11-3
clone size: -
D gene: -
CDR3 protein: CASSSRPDTQYF

J gene: TRBJ2-1
V gene: TRBV5-4
clone size: -
D gene: TRBD2
CDR3 protein: CASSLGAGSGSRGNEQFF

J gene: TRBJ2-5
V gene: TRBV4-3
clone size: -
D gene: TRBD2
CDR3 protein: CASSRTGTRGETQYF

J gene: TRBJ1-3
V gene: TRBV29-1
clone size: -
D gene: -
CDR3 protein: CSATFGGSIGNTIYF

J gene: TRBJ2-7
V gene: TRBV30
clone size: -
D gene: TRBD2
CDR3 protein: CAWSVLAGVGEQYF

J gene: TRBJ2-1
V gene: TRBV7-9
clone size: -
D gene: -
CDR3 protein: CASSRTPIGGKNEQFF

J gene: TRBJ2-6
V gene: TRBV7-3
clone size: -
D gene: -
CDR3 protein: CASSKSGGANVLTF

J gene: TRBJ2-5
V gene: TRBV7-9
clone size: -
D gene: -
CDR3 protein: CASRPGQQETQYF

J gene: TRBJ2-5
V gene: TRBV20-1
clone size: -
D gene: -
CDR3 protein: CSAGTGETQYF

J gene: TRBJ1-2
V gene: TRBV19
clone size: -
D gene: -
CDR3 protein: CASSQAWGGYTF

J gene: TRBJ2-5
V gene: TRBV5-6
clone size: -
D gene: -
CDR3 protein: CASSLEGSVGTQYF

J gene: TRBJ2-3
V gene: TRBV19
clone size: once
D gene: -
CDR3 protein: CASSRPPLTDTQYF

J gene: TRBJ2-7
V gene: TRBV6-1
clone size: -
D gene: TRBD2
CDR3 protein: CASGPRLAGVSEQYF

J gene: TRBJ1-1
V gene: TRBV30
clone size: -
D gene: TRBD1
CDR3 protein: CAWRKTGGEKRAFF

J gene: TRBJ2-2
V gene: TRBV7-3
clone size: once
D gene: -
CDR3 protein: CASSKNGGSNTGELFF

J gene: TRBJ2-2
V gene: TRBV9
clone size: -
D gene: -
CDR3 protein: CASSVSIHVFNTGELFF

J gene: TRBJ2-3
V gene: TRBV5-5
clone size: -
D gene: TRBD1
CDR3 protein: CASSPRSGQGSTDTQYF

J gene: TRBJ2-2
V gene: TRBV7-8
clone size: -
D gene: -
CDR3 protein: CASRLGGSATGELFF

J gene: TRBJ2-3
V gene: TRBV10-3
clone size: -
D gene: -
CDR3 protein: CAISEGGRDTQYF

J gene: TRBJ1-2
V gene: TRBV11-2
clone size: -
D gene: TRBD1
CDR3 protein: CASRGTGVSYGYTF

J gene: TRBJ1-2
V gene: TRBV27
clone size: -
D gene: -
CDR3 protein: CASSFTGNYGYTF

J gene: TRBJ2-7
V gene: TRBV28
clone size: -
D gene: TRBD1
CDR3 protein: CASRETGTGVVKQYF

J gene: TRBJ2-3
V gene: TRBV18
clone size: -
D gene: -
CDR3 protein: CASSPSQDTQYF

J gene: TRBJ2-1
V gene: TRBV30
clone size: -
D gene: TRBD2
CDR3 protein: CAWSKGLAAADEQFF

J gene: TRBJ1-5
V gene: TRBV27
clone size: -
D gene: -
CDR3 protein: CASSSLLGGAYQPQHF

J gene: TRBJ2-1
V gene: TRBV19
clone size: -
D gene: -
CDR3 protein: CASSKSLRDSTGGQFF

J gene: TRBJ2-5
V gene: TRBV7-2
clone size: -
D gene: TRBD2
CDR3 protein: CASSRDSGTSRQETQYF

J gene: TRBJ2-2
V gene: TRBV5-6
clone size: -
D gene: TRBD1
CDR3 protein: CASSSPTGVNTGELFF

J gene: TRBJ2-1
V gene: TRBV7-2
clone size: -
D gene: TRBD1
CDR3 protein: CASSLVGQGALAGVTEQFF

J gene: TRBJ1-5
V gene: TRBV5-1
clone size: -
D gene: -
CDR3 protein: CASRATGASNQPQHF

J gene: TRBJ2-1
V gene: TRBV14
clone size: -
D gene: -
CDR3 protein: CASSLGIEEFF

J gene: TRBJ2-7
V gene: TRBV19
clone size: once
D gene: -
CDR3 protein: CASSPPELPYEQYF

J gene: TRBJ2-2
V gene: TRBV11-2
clone size: -
D gene: -
CDR3 protein: CASSLGKQTGELFF

J gene: TRBJ2-1
V gene: TRBV7-9
clone size: once
D gene: -
CDR3 protein: CASSLELGGRGEQFF

J gene: TRBJ1-2
V gene: TRBV19
clone size: -
D gene: TRBD1
CDR3 protein: CASSFLTGGHGYTF

J gene: TRBJ1-2
V gene: TRBV4-3
clone size: -
D gene: -
CDR3 protein: CASSQDTSQGYGYTF

J gene: TRBJ1-1
V gene: TRBV19
clone size: -
D gene: -
CDR3 protein: CASSIRQAGTEAFF

J gene: TRBJ1-2
V gene: TRBV19
clone size: -
D gene: TRBD1
CDR3 protein: CASSTKLWTGVNYGYTF

J gene: TRBJ1-5
V gene: TRBV6-5
clone size: -
D gene: -
CDR3 protein: CASSYRPQQPQHF

J gene: TRBJ1-2
V gene: TRBV5-1
clone size: -
D gene: -
CDR3 protein: CASSLAGQNYGYTF

J gene: TRBJ1-2
V gene: TRBV5-4
clone size: -
D gene: TRBD1
CDR3 protein: CASSSRTGVNYGYTF

J gene: TRBJ1-2
V gene: TRBV7-2
clone size: -
D gene: TRBD1
CDR3 protein: CASSRQGDYGYTF

J gene: TRBJ2-5
V gene: TRBV18
clone size: -
D gene: TRBD1
CDR3 protein: CASSPPQGIDETQYF

J gene: TRBJ2-4
V gene: TRBV19
clone size: -
D gene: -
CDR3 protein: CASRQQGNIQYF

J gene: TRBJ2-7
V gene: TRBV11-3
clone size: -
D gene: -
CDR3 protein: CASSFGDSSYEQYF

J gene: TRBJ2-7
V gene: TRBV28
clone size: -
D gene: -
CDR3 protein: CASTLITGTVRNEQYF

J gene: TRBJ1-4
V gene: TRBV2
clone size: few
D gene: TRBD1
CDR3 protein: CASSKPPPGQRNEKLFF

J gene: TRBJ2-1
V gene: TRBV27
clone size: -
D gene: TRBD1
CDR3 protein: CASTKRWTGSNEQFF

J gene: TRBJ1-5
V gene: TRBV12-5
clone size: -
D gene: TRBD1
CDR3 protein: CASGLVVGQGNQPQHF

J gene: TRBJ2-1
V gene: TRBV27
clone size: -
D gene: TRBD2
CDR3 protein: CASSISGTSAGEQFF

J gene: TRBJ1-4
V gene: TRBV18
clone size: -
D gene: -
CDR3 protein: CASSPDGRRNEKLFF

J gene: TRBJ2-1
V gene: TRBV7-8
clone size: -
D gene: TRBD1
CDR3 protein: CASSARTGGSSYNEQFF

J gene: TRBJ2-3
V gene: TRBV30
clone size: -
D gene: -
CDR3 protein: CARGAGRGTDTQYF

J gene: TRBJ1-2
V gene: TRBV5-4
clone size: -
D gene: TRBD1
CDR3 protein: CASSPTGDSWGYTF

J gene: TRBJ2-3
V gene: TRBV2
clone size: -
D gene: TRBD1
CDR3 protein: CASNLAGTGITDTQYF